A selection of T cell receptor beta chains follows, all from one sample in a study of T-cell reconstitution after alpha-beta-depleted transplantation in children. Using its own MiXCR run on the PCR reads, TCRdb lists one record per CDR3 protein. The table includes about 580,000 distinct CDR3 sequences, 20% to 25% detected once. This specimen was PBMCs, mostly from graft donor cells, taken 360 days after TCRalphabeta/CD19-depleted stem cell transplant. The receptors originated from a boy under three years old who had a stem cell transplant for acute myeloid leukemia, so the T cells may come from the graft donor. CDR3s include the opening cysteine and the closing phenylalanine or tryptophan. Each record gives: D gene, V gene, J gene, CDR3 protein. A D gene is named only where the DNA matches it firmly.

d_gene: -; v_gene: TRBV20-1; j_gene: TRBJ2-7; CDR3aa: CSASPIRASSYEQYF
d_gene: TRBD1; v_gene: TRBV29-1; j_gene: TRBJ1-1; CDR3aa: CSVEDAGGGTEAFF
d_gene: -; v_gene: TRBV29-1; j_gene: TRBJ1-2; CDR3aa: CSVETGFYYGYTF
d_gene: -; v_gene: TRBV10-3; j_gene: TRBJ2-1; CDR3aa: CASNREAVVDEQFF
d_gene: -; v_gene: TRBV12-3/TRBV12-4; j_gene: TRBJ2-1; CDR3aa: CASTWDFHNEQFF
d_gene: TRBD2; v_gene: TRBV9; j_gene: TRBJ2-3; CDR3aa: CASSVGRGGLNTQYF
d_gene: TRBD1; v_gene: TRBV9; j_gene: TRBJ1-1; CDR3aa: CASGRQGAMNTEAFF
d_gene: -; v_gene: TRBV12-3/TRBV12-4; j_gene: TRBJ1-1; CDR3aa: CATDLHRGDTEAFF
d_gene: TRBD1; v_gene: TRBV12-3/TRBV12-4; j_gene: TRBJ1-1; CDR3aa: CASRRTDRATEAFF
d_gene: -; v_gene: TRBV20-1; j_gene: TRBJ2-7; CDR3aa: CSASQGGRHEQYF
d_gene: TRBD2; v_gene: TRBV5-1; j_gene: TRBJ2-1; CDR3aa: CASKIAGGASYNEQFF
d_gene: -; v_gene: TRBV24-1; j_gene: TRBJ2-1; CDR3aa: CATSVGTYNEQFF
d_gene: TRBD2; v_gene: TRBV12-3/TRBV12-4; j_gene: TRBJ2-1; CDR3aa: CASSLFGGGSYNEQFF
d_gene: -; v_gene: TRBV20-1; j_gene: TRBJ2-7; CDR3aa: CSARAKGSYEQYF
d_gene: TRBD1; v_gene: TRBV24-1; j_gene: TRBJ1-5; CDR3aa: CATSDSGQHQPQHF
d_gene: -; v_gene: TRBV15; j_gene: TRBJ1-1; CDR3aa: CATSRDVGNTEAFF
d_gene: TRBD2; v_gene: TRBV20-1; j_gene: TRBJ2-1; CDR3aa: CSARGTSGGADEQFF
d_gene: TRBD2; v_gene: TRBV12-3/TRBV12-4; j_gene: TRBJ2-1; CDR3aa: CASSFLAGRLPYNEQFF
d_gene: -; v_gene: TRBV4-3; j_gene: TRBJ1-1; CDR3aa: CASSQDMGDTEAFF
d_gene: -; v_gene: TRBV12-3/TRBV12-4; j_gene: TRBJ1-6; CDR3aa: CASSLMGEANSPLHF
d_gene: -; v_gene: TRBV20-1; j_gene: TRBJ2-1; CDR3aa: CSARDPLEVISYNEQFF
d_gene: -; v_gene: TRBV9; j_gene: TRBJ1-2; CDR3aa: CASSPKVYAEGYTF
d_gene: -; v_gene: TRBV5-1; j_gene: TRBJ2-1; CDR3aa: CASSLDWGSSYNEQFF
d_gene: -; v_gene: TRBV4-3; j_gene: TRBJ1-1; CDR3aa: CASSQAVGSRWEAFF
d_gene: -; v_gene: TRBV6-1; j_gene: TRBJ1-5; CDR3aa: CASSEALRRGFNQPQHF
d_gene: TRBD1; v_gene: TRBV7-2; j_gene: TRBJ1-6; CDR3aa: CASSLVDRGSPLHF
d_gene: TRBD2; v_gene: TRBV3-1; j_gene: TRBJ2-1; CDR3aa: CASSQDPGLPNEQFF
d_gene: -; v_gene: TRBV5-5; j_gene: TRBJ1-1; CDR3aa: CASSSWGRTLFF
d_gene: -; v_gene: TRBV4-2; j_gene: TRBJ1-1; CDR3aa: CASSHAGELNTEAFF
d_gene: -; v_gene: TRBV5-1; j_gene: TRBJ1-4; CDR3aa: CASSLLPGDNEKLFF
d_gene: TRBD2; v_gene: TRBV15; j_gene: TRBJ2-1; CDR3aa: CATSRGETSGGIGF
d_gene: -; v_gene: TRBV29-1; j_gene: TRBJ2-1; CDR3aa: CSVVRQNRKSSYNEQFF
d_gene: TRBD2; v_gene: TRBV20-1; j_gene: TRBJ2-3; CDR3aa: CSATPGLAGGFFTDTQYF
d_gene: -; v_gene: TRBV25-1; j_gene: TRBJ1-1; CDR3aa: CASSEYGTLRNTEAFF
d_gene: -; v_gene: TRBV12-3/TRBV12-4; j_gene: TRBJ2-1; CDR3aa: CASSSLGGPEQFF
d_gene: -; v_gene: TRBV20-1; j_gene: TRBJ2-5; CDR3aa: CSASKGSEETQYF
d_gene: -; v_gene: TRBV5-1; j_gene: TRBJ2-6; CDR3aa: CASSGTGNSGANVLTF
d_gene: -; v_gene: TRBV6-5; j_gene: TRBJ2-6; CDR3aa: CASSYGGRSGANVLTF
d_gene: -; v_gene: TRBV27; j_gene: TRBJ2-7; CDR3aa: CASRATRRVYEQYF
d_gene: -; v_gene: TRBV3-1; j_gene: TRBJ1-2; CDR3aa: CASSRGTTGYTF
d_gene: TRBD2; v_gene: TRBV20-1; j_gene: TRBJ2-1; CDR3aa: CSARSGVAYYNEQFF
d_gene: -; v_gene: TRBV28; j_gene: TRBJ1-4; CDR3aa: CASSSHKEKLFF
d_gene: -; v_gene: TRBV6-1; j_gene: TRBJ1-5; CDR3aa: CASSDFRYQPQHF
d_gene: -; v_gene: TRBV12-3/TRBV12-4; j_gene: TRBJ2-2; CDR3aa: CASSHGGPRKLFF